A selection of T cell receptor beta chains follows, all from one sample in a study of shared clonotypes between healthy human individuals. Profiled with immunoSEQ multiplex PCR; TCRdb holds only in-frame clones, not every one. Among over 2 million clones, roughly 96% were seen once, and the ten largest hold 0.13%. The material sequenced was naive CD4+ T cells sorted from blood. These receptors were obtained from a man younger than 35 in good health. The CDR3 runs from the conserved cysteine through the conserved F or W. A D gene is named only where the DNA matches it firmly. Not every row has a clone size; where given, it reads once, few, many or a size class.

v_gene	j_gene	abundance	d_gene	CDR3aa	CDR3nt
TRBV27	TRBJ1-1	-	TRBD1	CASSSWTGKMNTEAFF	TGTGCCAGCAGTTCATGGACAGGGAAGATGAACACTGAAGCTTTCTTT
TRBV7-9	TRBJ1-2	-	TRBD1	CASSPWLSSGTAYGYTF	TGTGCCAGCAGCCCCTGGTTGTCTTCCGGGACAGCTTATGGCTACACCTTC
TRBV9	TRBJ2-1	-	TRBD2	CASSTGLAGYNEQFF	TGTGCCAGCAGCACAGGACTAGCGGGTTACAATGAGCAGTTCTTC
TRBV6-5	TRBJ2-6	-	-	CASRTGSLGANVLTF	TGTGCCAGCAGGACAGGCTCGCTTGGGGCCAACGTCCTGACTTTC
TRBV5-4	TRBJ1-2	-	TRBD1	CASTLDRGGGYTF	TGTGCCAGCACCCTGGACAGGGGAGGTGGCTACACCTTC
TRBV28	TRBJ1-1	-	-	CASSSPGRGGNTEAFF	TGTGCCAGCAGTTCCCCCGGCCGGGGGGGGAACACTGAAGCTTTCTTT
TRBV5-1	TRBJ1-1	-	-	CASSLRAENTEAFF	TGCGCCAGCAGCTTGCGCGCGGAAAACACTGAAGCTTTCTTT
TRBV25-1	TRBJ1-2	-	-	CASSAPALSNYGYTF	TGTGCCAGCAGTGCCCCAGCTCTATCTAACTATGGCTACACCTTC
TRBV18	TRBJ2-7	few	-	CASSPALGNYEQYF	TGTGCCAGCTCACCAGCACTAGGCAACTACGAGCAGTACTTC
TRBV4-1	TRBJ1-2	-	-	CASSQDRGGGYTF	TGCGCCAGCAGCCAAGATCGGGGTGGTGGCTACACCTTC
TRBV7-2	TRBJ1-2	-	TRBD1	CASSIPGQGYYGYTF	TGTGCCAGCAGCATCCCGGGACAGGGGTACTATGGCTACACCTTC
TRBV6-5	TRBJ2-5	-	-	CASRIRGQETQYF	TGTGCCAGCAGAATAAGGGGGCAAGAGACCCAGTACTTC
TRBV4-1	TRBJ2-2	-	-	CASSQVWVLGPGELFF	TGCGCCAGCAGCCAAGTTTGGGTCCTCGGTCCCGGGGAGCTGTTTTTT
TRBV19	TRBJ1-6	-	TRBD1	CASRGGTYNSPLHF	TGTGCCAGTAGAGGGGGCACCTATAATTCACCCCTCCACTTT
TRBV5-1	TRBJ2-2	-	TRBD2	CASSLATSAGTIAGELFF	TGCGCCAGCAGCTTGGCCACTTCGGCAGGGACTATCGCCGGGGAGCTGTTTTTT
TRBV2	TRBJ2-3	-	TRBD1	CASSVDRDDTQYF	TGTGCCAGCAGTGTTGACAGGGACGATACGCAGTATTTT
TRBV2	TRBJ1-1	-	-	CASSAEVNTEAFF	TGTGCCAGCAGTGCCGAGGTGAACACTGAAGCTTTCTTT
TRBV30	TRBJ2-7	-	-	CAWRWGASYEQYF	TGTGCCTGGAGGTGGGGGGCATCCTACGAGCAGTACTTC
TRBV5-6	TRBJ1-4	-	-	CASSLRVMGNEKLFF	TGTGCCAGCAGCTTGCGGGTAATGGGGAATGAAAAACTGTTTTTT
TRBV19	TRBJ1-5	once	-	CASSIGGPSNQPQHF	TGTGCCAGTAGTATAGGAGGGCCAAGCAATCAGCCCCAGCATTTT
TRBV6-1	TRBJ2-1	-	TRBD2	CASRLAGGGNEQFF	TGTGCCAGCAGACTAGCGGGAGGCGGCAATGAGCAGTTCTTC
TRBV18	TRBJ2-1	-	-	CASSPGLWADEQFF	TGTGCCAGCTCACCCGGACTGTGGGCCGATGAGCAGTTCTTC
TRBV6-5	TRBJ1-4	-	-	CASSYSEGANEKLFF	TGTGCCAGCAGTTACTCAGAAGGGGCTAATGAAAAACTGTTTTTT
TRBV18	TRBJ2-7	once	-	CASSPLGVSYEQYF	TGTGCCAGCTCACCCTTGGGGGTCTCCTACGAGCAGTACTTC
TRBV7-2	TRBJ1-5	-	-	CASSSKLTTSPNQPQHF	TGTGCCAGCAGCTCTAAATTGACCACTTCCCCCAATCAGCCCCAGCATTTT
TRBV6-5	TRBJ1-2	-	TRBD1	CASSYQTGEYGYTF	TGTGCCAGCAGTTACCAGACAGGGGAGTATGGCTACACCTTC
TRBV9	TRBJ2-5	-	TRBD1	CASSAQDRGKETQYF	TGTGCCAGCAGCGCACAAGACAGGGGTAAAGAGACCCAGTACTTC
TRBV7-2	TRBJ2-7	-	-	CASSLNLYEQYF	TGTGCCAGCAGCTTAAACCTATACGAGCAGTACTTC
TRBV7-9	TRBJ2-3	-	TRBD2	CASSLAETSGSTDTQYF	TGTGCCAGCAGCTTAGCCGAGACTAGCGGGAGCACAGATACGCAGTATTTT
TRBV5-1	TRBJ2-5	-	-	CASSLGQPGETQYF	TGCGCCAGCAGCTTGGGACAGCCGGGAGAGACCCAGTACTTC
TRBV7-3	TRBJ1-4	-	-	CASSLGSKDEKLFF	TGTGCCAGCAGCTTAGGAAGTAAAGATGAAAAACTGTTTTTT
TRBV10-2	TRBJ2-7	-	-	CASGGNSYEQYF	TGCGCCAGCGGAGGGAATTCCTACGAGCAGTACTTC
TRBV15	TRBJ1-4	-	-	CATSSPAGDLTEKLFF	TGTGCCACCAGCTCCCCGGCGGGGGACCTAACAGAAAAACTGTTTTTT
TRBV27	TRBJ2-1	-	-	CASSLEGSSYNEQFF	TGTGCCAGCAGTTTAGAAGGGAGCTCCTACAATGAGCAGTTCTTC
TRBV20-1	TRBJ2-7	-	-	CSAPVSYEQYF	TGCAGTGCCCCCGTCTCCTACGAGCAGTACTTC
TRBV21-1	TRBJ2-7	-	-	CASSKDNPFSSYEQYF	TGTGCCAGCAGCAAAGATAATCCCTTTAGCTCCTACGAGCAGTACTTC
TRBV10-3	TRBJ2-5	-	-	CAINPGPPEETQYF	TGTGCCATCAACCCGGGACCGCCGGAAGAGACCCAGTACTTC
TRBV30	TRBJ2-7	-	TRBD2	CAWKSPERGLYEQYF	TGTGCCTGGAAAAGTCCGGAGCGGGGTCTCTACGAGCAGTACTTC
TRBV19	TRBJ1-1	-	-	CASSPRQVRGAFF	TGTGCCAGTAGTCCTCGACAGGTCCGAGGAGCTTTCTTT
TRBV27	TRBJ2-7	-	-	CASSSAMSSYEQYF	TGTGCCAGCAGTTCCGCTATGAGCTCCTACGAGCAGTACTTC
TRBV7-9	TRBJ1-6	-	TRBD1	CASSLDGSGGSPLHF	TGTGCCAGCAGCCTGGACGGATCAGGGGGATCACCCCTCCACTTT
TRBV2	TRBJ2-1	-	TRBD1	CASKKGTAGSVNEQFF	TGTGCCAGCAAAAAAGGGACAGCCGGATCTGTCAATGAGCAGTTCTTC
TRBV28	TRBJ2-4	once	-	CASSFSAGSKNIQYF	TGTGCCAGCAGTTTTTCAGCAGGTTCCAAAAACATTCAGTACTTC
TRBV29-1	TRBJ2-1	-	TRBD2	CSVETSGGSSEQFF	TGCAGCGTTGAAACAAGCGGGGGGTCGAGTGAGCAGTTCTTC